The 4 T cell receptor beta chains below come from one sample, sequenced in a study of siplizumab effects on memory and regulatory T cells. Assay: immunoSEQ multiplex PCR; the TCRdb copy retains only in-frame clones and omits some. Of about 100,000 clones listed, around 94% are singletons. Sequencing was carried out using non-Treg CD4+ T cells sorted from blood. These TCRs come from a human donor in good health.

CDR3 coding DNA: TGCGCCAGCAGCCCCCGAGGGGCAACTAATGAAAAACTGTTTTTT. Protein: CASSPRGATNEKLFF. The rearrangement joins TRBV5-1 to TRBJ1-4; tentative D call: TRBD1 (5 bases). The V end was cut by 4 bases, the J end by 0 bases, with 10 bases between. The germline V gene encodes CDR1 SGHRS and CDR2 YFSETQ. This CDR3 spans 15 amino acids.

This chain joins TRBV6-4 and TRBJ2-3, with D perhaps being TRBD1 or TRBD2 (5 bases each). This CDR3 comprises 13 residues. V was cut by 6 bases and J by 7 bases, with 14 bases left in between. Germline-derived CDR1 and CDR2 are MRHNA and SNTAGT. The CDR3 sequence: CASRQDSAHTQYF. DNA for the CDR3: TGTGCCAGCAGACAGGATAGCGCACATACGCAGTATTTT.

In this sample, this clone turned up once. CDR3 region: CASTTTSQGAIGNTIYF. In nucleotides, the CDR3 is TGTGCCAGCACGACAACTTCCCAGGGGGCAATTGGAAACACCATATATTTT. The chain has TRBV19 and TRBJ1-3; 8 bases match TRBD1. The CDR3 sequence is 17 residues long. The V and J ends lost 9 bases and 3 bases, in that order; junction bases with no gene match: 16. Per germline, CDR1 LNHDA and CDR2 SQIVND (reference sequence).

J is TRBJ2-2 and V is TRBV7-7; 8 positions match TRBD1. The CDR3 totals 16 residues. Germline V CDR1 and CDR2: SSHAT, FNYEAQ (reference sequence). The J segment lost 1 base and the V segment lost 4 bases, leaving 5 bases of the junction unmatched. The CDR3 DNA reads as TGTGCCAGCAGCTCTCGACAGGGGATGAACACCGGGGAGCTGTTTTTT. Protein: CASSSRQGMNTGELFF.